The T cell receptor beta chain under discussion was sequenced for a study of OX40 agonist ivuxolimab in advanced cancers. Study summary: Three patients, one with hepatocellular carcinoma and two with cutaneous melanoma, achieved partial responses.

TCRdb's copy holds only in-frame clones and misses some; the assay was immunoSEQ multiplex PCR. This sample has tens of thousands of clones, with 70% to 90% found just once. This CDR3 comprises 14 residues. Germline V gene lookup returns CDR1 LGHNT and CDR2 FRNRAP. V was cut by 1 base and J by 2 bases, with 7 bases left in between. The sequence derives from an adult with an advanced solid tumor such as melanoma, head and neck, liver or kidney cancer. This chain uses TRBV12-5 with TRBJ2-3; a possible D gene is TRBD1 (5 bases). The sequencing here drew on CD4+ or CD8+ T cells sorted from blood, taken in a trial of the OX40 agonist ivuxolimab. The CDR3 nucleotides are TGTGCTAGTGGTTTGGGACAGAACACAGATACGCAGTATTTT. This sequence encodes CASGLGQNTDTQYF. The full variable domain, its missing parts supplied by reference TRBV12-5 and TRBJ2-3, is DARVTQTPRHKVTEMGQEVTMRCQPILGHNTVFWYRQTMMQGLELLAYFRNRAPLDDSGMPKDRFSAEMPDATLATLKIQPSEPRDSAVYFCASGLGQNTDTQYFGPGTRLTVL.